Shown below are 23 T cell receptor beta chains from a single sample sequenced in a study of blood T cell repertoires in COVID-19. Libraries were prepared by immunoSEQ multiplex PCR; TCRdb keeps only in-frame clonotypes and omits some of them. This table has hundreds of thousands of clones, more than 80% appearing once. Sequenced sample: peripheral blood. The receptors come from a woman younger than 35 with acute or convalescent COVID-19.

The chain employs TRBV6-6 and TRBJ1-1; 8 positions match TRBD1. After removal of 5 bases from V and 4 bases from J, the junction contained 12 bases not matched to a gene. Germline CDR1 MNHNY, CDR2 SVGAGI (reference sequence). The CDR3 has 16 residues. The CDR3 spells CASSMTGARGSTEAFF. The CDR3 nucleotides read TGTGCCAGCAGTATGACAGGGGCTAGGGGTAGCACTGAAGCTTTCTTT.

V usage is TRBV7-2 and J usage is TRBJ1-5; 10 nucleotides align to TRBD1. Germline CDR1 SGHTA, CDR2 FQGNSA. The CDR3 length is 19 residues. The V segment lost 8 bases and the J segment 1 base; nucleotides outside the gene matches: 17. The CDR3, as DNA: TGTGCCAGCTCCCCGTGGACGGGACAGGGGATCTTAAGCAATCAGCCCCAGCATTTT. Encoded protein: CASSPWTGQGILSNQPQHF.

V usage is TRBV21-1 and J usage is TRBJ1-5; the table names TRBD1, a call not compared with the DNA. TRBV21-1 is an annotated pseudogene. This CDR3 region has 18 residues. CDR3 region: CASSKESRQPNSNQPQHF. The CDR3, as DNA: TGTGCCAGCAGCAAAGAAAGCAGACAGCCAAATAGCAATCAGCCCCAGCATTTT.

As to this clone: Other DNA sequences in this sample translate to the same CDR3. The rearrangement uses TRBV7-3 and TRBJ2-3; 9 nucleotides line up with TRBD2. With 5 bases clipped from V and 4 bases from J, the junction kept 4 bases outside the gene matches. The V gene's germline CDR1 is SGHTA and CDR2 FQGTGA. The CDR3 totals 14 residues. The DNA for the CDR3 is TGTGCCAGCAGCCCGGGACTAGCTTCAGATACGCAGTATTTT. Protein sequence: CASSPGLASDTQYF.

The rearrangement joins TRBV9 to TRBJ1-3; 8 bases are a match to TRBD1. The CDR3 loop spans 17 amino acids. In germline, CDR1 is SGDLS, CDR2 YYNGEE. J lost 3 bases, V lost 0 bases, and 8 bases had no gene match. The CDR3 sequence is CASSVDPQGDGGNTIYF. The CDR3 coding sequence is TGTGCCAGCAGCGTAGACCCACAGGGGGATGGTGGAAACACCATATATTTT.

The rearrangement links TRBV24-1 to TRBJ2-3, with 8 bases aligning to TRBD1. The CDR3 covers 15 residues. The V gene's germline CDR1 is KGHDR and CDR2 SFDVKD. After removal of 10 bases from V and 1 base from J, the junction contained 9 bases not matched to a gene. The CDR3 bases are TGTGCCACACAGCCTCGGACAGGGCGCACAGATACGCAGTATTTT. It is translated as CATQPRTGRTDTQYF.

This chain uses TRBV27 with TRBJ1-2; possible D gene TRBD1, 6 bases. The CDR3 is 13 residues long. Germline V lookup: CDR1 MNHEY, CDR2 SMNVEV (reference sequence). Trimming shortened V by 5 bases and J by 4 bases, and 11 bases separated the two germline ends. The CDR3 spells CASSPGVGYGYTF. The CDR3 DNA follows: TGTGCCAGCAGTCCAGGGGTGGGCTATGGCTACACCTTC.

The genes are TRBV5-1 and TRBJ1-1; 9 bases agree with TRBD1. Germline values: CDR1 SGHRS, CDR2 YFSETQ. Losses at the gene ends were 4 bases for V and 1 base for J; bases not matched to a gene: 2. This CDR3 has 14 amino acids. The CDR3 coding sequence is TGCGCCAGCAGCAAGACAGGGGGGAACACTGAAGCTTTCTTT. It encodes CASSKTGGNTEAFF.

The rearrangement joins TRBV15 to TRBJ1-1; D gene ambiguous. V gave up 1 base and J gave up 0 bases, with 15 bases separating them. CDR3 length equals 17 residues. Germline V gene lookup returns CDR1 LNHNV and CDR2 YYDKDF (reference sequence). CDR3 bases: TGTGCCACCAGCAGAGTGGCCGGGATGCCTATGAACACTGAAGCTTTCTTT. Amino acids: CATSRVAGMPMNTEAFF.

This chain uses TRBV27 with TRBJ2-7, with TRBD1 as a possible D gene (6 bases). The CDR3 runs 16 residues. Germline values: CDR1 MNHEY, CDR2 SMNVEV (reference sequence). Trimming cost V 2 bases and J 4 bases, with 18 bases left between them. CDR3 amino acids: CASSLNWDKDFYEQYF. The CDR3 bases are TGTGCCAGCAGTTTAAATTGGGACAAAGATTTTTACGAGCAGTACTTC.

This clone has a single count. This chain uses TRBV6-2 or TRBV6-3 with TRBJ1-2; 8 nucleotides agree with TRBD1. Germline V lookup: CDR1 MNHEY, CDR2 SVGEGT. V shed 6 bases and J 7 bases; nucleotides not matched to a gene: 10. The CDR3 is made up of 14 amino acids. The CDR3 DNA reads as TGTGCCAGCAGCACCCCGGGACAGGTCGGTGGCTACACCTTC. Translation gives CASSTPGQVGGYTF.

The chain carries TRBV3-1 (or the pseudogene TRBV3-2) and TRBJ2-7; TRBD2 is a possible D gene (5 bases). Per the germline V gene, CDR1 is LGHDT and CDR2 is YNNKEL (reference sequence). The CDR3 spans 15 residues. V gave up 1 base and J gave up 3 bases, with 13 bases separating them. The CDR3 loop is CASSQGLGGLYEQYF. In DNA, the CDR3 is TGTGCCAGCAGCCAAGGGCTGGGCGGACTCTACGAGCAGTACTTC.

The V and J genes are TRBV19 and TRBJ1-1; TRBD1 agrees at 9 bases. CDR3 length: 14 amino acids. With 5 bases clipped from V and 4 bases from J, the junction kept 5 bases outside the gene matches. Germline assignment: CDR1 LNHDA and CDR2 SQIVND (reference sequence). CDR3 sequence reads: CASSSTGGSTEAFF. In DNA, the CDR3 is TGTGCCAGTAGTTCGACAGGGGGATCCACTGAAGCTTTCTTT.

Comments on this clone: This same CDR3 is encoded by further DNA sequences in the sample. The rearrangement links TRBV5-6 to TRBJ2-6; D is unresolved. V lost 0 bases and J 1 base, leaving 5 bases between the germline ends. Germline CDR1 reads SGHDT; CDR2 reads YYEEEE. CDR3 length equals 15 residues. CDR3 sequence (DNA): TGTGCCAGCAGCTTGGATAATTCTGGGGCCAACGTCCTGACTTTC. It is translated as CASSLDNSGANVLTF.

CDR3 in DNA: TGTGCCAGCAGACCAGGGACAGATAAGGGATACGAGCAGTACTTC. This sequence encodes CASRPGTDKGYEQYF. The chain employs TRBV7-4 and TRBJ2-7; TRBD1 matches at 7 bases. Germline V lookup: CDR1 SGHVT, CDR2 SQSDAQ. Trimming removed 6 bases from V and 4 bases from J; junction bases left unmatched: 12. This CDR3 region has 15 residues.

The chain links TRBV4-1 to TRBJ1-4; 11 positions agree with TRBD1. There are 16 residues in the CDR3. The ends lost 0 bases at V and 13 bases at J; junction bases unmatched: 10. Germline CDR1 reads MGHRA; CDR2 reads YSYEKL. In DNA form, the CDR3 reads TGCGCCAGCAGCCAAGATTTCGGACAGGGGGCATTCTTACTGTTTTTT. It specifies CASSQDFGQGAFLLFF.

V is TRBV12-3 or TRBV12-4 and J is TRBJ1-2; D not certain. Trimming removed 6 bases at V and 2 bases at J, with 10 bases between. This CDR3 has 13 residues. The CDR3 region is CASSPPRNYGYTF. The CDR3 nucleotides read TGTGCCAGCAGCCCCCCCAGAAACTATGGCTACACCTTC.

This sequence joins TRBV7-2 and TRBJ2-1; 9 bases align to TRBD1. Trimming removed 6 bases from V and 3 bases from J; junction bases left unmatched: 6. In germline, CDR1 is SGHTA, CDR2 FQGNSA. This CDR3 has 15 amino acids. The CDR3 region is CASRSDRGSYNEQFF. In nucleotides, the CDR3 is TGTGCCAGCAGAAGTGACAGGGGGAGCTACAATGAGCAGTTCTTC.

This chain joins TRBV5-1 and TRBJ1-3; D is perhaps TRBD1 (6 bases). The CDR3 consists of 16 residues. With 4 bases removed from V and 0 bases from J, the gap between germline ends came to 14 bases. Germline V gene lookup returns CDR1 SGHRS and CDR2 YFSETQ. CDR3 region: CASSLTGHGSGNTIYF. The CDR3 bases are TGCGCCAGCAGCCTTACGGGACACGGCTCTGGAAACACCATATATTTT. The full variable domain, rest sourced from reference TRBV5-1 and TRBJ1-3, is KAGVTQTPRYLIKTRGQQVTLSCSPISGHRSVSWYQQTPGQGLQFLFEYFSETQRNKGNFPGRFSGRQFSNSRSEMNVSTLELGDSALYLCASSLTGHGSGNTIYFGEGSWLTVV.

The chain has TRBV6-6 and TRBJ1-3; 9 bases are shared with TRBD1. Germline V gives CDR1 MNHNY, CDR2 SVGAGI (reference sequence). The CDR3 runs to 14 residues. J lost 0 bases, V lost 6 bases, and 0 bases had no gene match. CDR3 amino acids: CASRQGASGNTIYF. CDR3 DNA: TGTGCCAGCAGACAGGGGGCCTCTGGAAACACCATATATTTT.

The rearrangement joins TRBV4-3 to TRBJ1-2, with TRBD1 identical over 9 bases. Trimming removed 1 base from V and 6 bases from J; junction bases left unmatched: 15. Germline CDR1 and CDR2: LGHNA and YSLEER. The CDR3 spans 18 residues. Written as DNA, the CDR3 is TGCGCCAGCAGCCAAGGACCGGACAGGGGTGATTTGGGGAATGGCTACACCTTC. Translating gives CASSQGPDRGDLGNGYTF.

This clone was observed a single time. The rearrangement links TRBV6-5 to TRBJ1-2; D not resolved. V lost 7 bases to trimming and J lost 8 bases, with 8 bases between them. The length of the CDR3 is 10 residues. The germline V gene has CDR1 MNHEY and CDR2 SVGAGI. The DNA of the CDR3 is TGTGCCAGCACCCTAGAAGGCTACACCTTC. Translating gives CASTLEGYTF.

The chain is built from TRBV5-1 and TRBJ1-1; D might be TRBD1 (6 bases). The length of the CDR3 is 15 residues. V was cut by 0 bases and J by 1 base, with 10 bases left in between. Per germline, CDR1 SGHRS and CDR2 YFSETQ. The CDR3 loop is CASSLGGGKNTEAFF. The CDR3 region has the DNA TGCGCCAGCAGCTTGGGAGGGGGAAAGAACACTGAAGCTTTCTTT.